The rows below give T cell receptor beta chains drawn from one sample of a study of metastatic and nonmetastatic thyroid tumors. MiXCR re-clonotyped the PCR reads for TCRdb. The sample shows tens of thousands of clones, roughly 18% of them seen only once. Sample: blood. The receptors originated from a female donor with papillary thyroid cancer or a benign thyroid nodule (not recorded which). Some clones in this sample may be carry-over from other donors' samples. Both conserved end residues are part of each CDR3. D genes are given only for firm matches. Where a row states a size, it is once, few, many or the class of an expanded clone; other rows omit it.

>TRBV12-3/TRBV12-4|13|many|TRBJ1-1|NA
CASSLYLNTEAFF
TGTGCCAGCAGTTTGTATTTGAACACTGAAGCTTTCTTT
>TRBV5-4|15|few|TRBJ1-1|TRBD1
CASSLRNRGGSEAFF
TGTGCCAGCAGCTTACGTAACAGGGGCGGGTCCGAAGCTTTCTTT
>TRBV28|15|NA|TRBJ2-5|TRBD2
CASHPSAGGVETQYF
TGTGCCAGCCACCCCTCGGCGGGAGGGGTAGAGACCCAGTACTTC
>TRBV20-1|15|many|TRBJ2-1|TRBD2
CSAYSGRTTDNEQFF
TGCAGTGCCTATAGCGGGAGGACGACCGACAATGAGCAGTTCTTC
>TRBV30|13|many|TRBJ1-2|NA
CAWTPGYGYGYTF
TGTGCCTGGACCCCCGGGTACGGGTATGGCTACACCTTC
>TRBV6-4|14|NA|TRBJ2-2|NA
CASSDSVDPGELFF
TGTGCCAGCAGTGACAGTGTTGACCCCGGGGAGCTGTTTTTT
>TRBV27|14|medium-sized|TRBJ2-7|NA
CASSLTRRAHEQYF
TGTGCCAGCAGTTTAACTAGACGGGCCCACGAGCAGTACTTC
>TRBV28|14|medium-sized|TRBJ2-7|NA
CASSFLGSSYEQYF
TGTGCCAGCAGTTTCCTAGGGAGCTCCTACGAGCAGTACTTC
>TRBV7-8|15|many|TRBJ1-1|TRBD1
CASSQGGRGRSEAFF
TGTGCCAGCAGCCAGGGTGGTAGGGGGCGGTCTGAAGCTTTCTTT
>TRBV7-9|11|many|TRBJ1-2|NA
CASSFMDGYTF
TGTGCCAGCAGCTTTATGGATGGCTACACCTTC
>TRBV20-1|13|NA|TRBJ2-7|NA
CSADTGGGYEQYF
TGCAGTGCCGACACGGGTGGGGGATACGAGCAGTACTTC
>TRBV7-3|13|many|TRBJ2-5|NA
CASSLNDGQTQYF
TGTGCCAGCAGCTTAAATGACGGGCAGACCCAGTACTTC
>TRBV6-2/TRBV6-3|13|many|TRBJ1-5|NA
CASSPHGWQPQHF
TGTGCCAGCAGCCCTCACGGCTGGCAGCCCCAGCATTTT
>TRBV28|17|few|TRBJ1-6|NA
CASNSLQVWGSNSPLHF
TGTGCCAGCAACAGCCTCCAGGTGTGGGGAAGTAATTCACCCCTCCACTTT
>TRBV5-6|12|many|TRBJ2-7|NA
CASSLGVYEQYF
TGTGCCAGCAGCTTAGGGGTTTACGAGCAGTACTTC
>TRBV4-2|16|many|TRBJ2-7|TRBD2
CASSYDQGLASYEQYF
TGTGCCAGCAGCTACGACCAGGGACTAGCGAGCTACGAGCAGTACTTC
>TRBV5-4|13|many|TRBJ1-2|NA
CASNRGGTYGYTF
TGTGCCAGCAACCGTGGAGGAACCTATGGCTACACCTTC